These 8 T cell receptor beta chains share one sample of origin, sequenced in a study of regulatory T cells in long-lasting Graves disease. To make TCR beta libraries, researchers used iRepertoire HTBI primers and Arm-PCR of CDR3 regions. TCRdb re-called the multiplex PCR reads with MiXCR, one entry per CDR3 protein. The sample records some 470,000 distinct CDR3 sequences, 20% to 25% being singletons. Documented time point: persistent/refractory GD, antithyroid drugs over 5 years with positive TRAb. Construction of the TCR library relied on RNA isolated from PBMCs. Here the sequenced sample was peripheral blood mononuclear cells (PBMCs), taken when the disease was refractory, from a patient treated with antithyroid drugs. All receptors derive from a female donor with Graves disease.

The rearrangement uses TRBV10-3 and TRBJ2-7; D possibly corresponds to TRBD1 (5 bases). Trimming stripped 4 bases from V and 5 bases from J, with 15 bases between. Germline CDR1 and CDR2: ENHRY and SYGVKD. The CDR3 totals 14 residues. The CDR3 spells CAISVQFKGDEQYF. Here the CDR3 DNA reads TGTGCCATCAGTGTCCAGTTTAAAGGGGACGAGCAGTACTTC.

This clonotype was detected ten times or more. The V and J genes are TRBV12-3 or TRBV12-4 and TRBJ2-7; perhaps TRBD1 as D (6 bases). V shed 5 bases and J shed 2 bases, with 16 bases lying between them. The CDR3 sequence is 15 residues long. The CDR3: CASSTRGTLAYEQYF. CDR3 DNA: TGTGCCAGCAGTACTAGGGGGACACTTGCCTACGAGCAGTACTTC.

V and J are TRBV7-6 and TRBJ2-5, with 8 nucleotides matching TRBD1. Trimming cost V 4 bases and J 5 bases; bases outside gene matches: 9. Germline loops: CDR1 SGHVS, CDR2 FNYEAQ. The CDR3 sequence is 15 residues long. The CDR3 reads CASSSYTGGDETQYF. The CDR3 DNA reads TGTGCCAGCAGCTCCTACACAGGGGGAGACGAGACCCAGTACTTC.

In its sample, this clonotype was seen many times. The chain recombines TRBV12-3 or TRBV12-4 with TRBJ2-7; 8 bases line up with TRBD1. V dropped 6 bases and J dropped 7; count of bases not matched to a gene: 23. The CDR3 spans 18 residues. CDR3 loop: CASRTGTGLSGVGSEQYF. The CDR3 region has the DNA TGTGCCAGCAGGACCGGGACAGGTTTATCTGGCGTGGGGAGTGAGCAGTACTTC.

Concerning this clonotype: An end of the junction does not agree with germline; a read error may underlie this. V is TRBV7-9 and J is TRBJ1-1; the D gene is possibly TRBD1 (6 bases). CDR1 and CDR2 from the germline V gene are SEHNR and FQNEAQ (reference sequence). The CDR3 extends over 12 amino acids. The DNA of the CDR3 is TGTGCCAGAAGCTTAGGGGGAGGTGAAGCTTTCTTT. Protein sequence: CARSLGGGEAFF.

This clonotype was recorded at least ten times. This chain uses TRBV12-3 or TRBV12-4 with TRBJ2-7; TRBD1 aligns across 10 bases. The CDR3 is 15 amino acids. After removal of 4 bases from V and 1 base from J, the junction contained 4 bases not matched to a gene. Here the CDR3 DNA reads TGTGCCAGCAGTTACCGGGACAGGGGATCCTACGAGCAGTACTTC. This translates into CASSYRDRGSYEQYF.

In its sample, this clonotype was seen many times. The genes are TRBV7-2 and TRBJ1-1; weak D call: TRBD1 (5 bases). Trimming left V 5 bases short and J 4 bases short, with 11 bases between. This CDR3 has 13 residues. Per germline, CDR1 SGHTA and CDR2 FQGNSA. DNA for the CDR3: TGTGCCAGCAGCAACAATCAGGGCACTGAAGCTTTCTTT. Translating gives CASSNNQGTEAFF.

This clonotype was picked up many times. The J gene is TRBJ1-2, the V gene TRBV29-1, with D possibly matching TRBD1 (5 bases). CDR1 is SQVTM and CDR2 is ANQGSEA in the germline V gene. Trimming cost V 2 bases and J 8 bases, with 18 bases left between them. The CDR3 runs to 14 residues. This CDR3 reads CSVEPVGPEKGYTF. The CDR3 DNA is TGCAGCGTTGAACCTGTGGGACCGGAGAAAGGCTACACCTTC.